These 9 T cell receptor beta chains came from one sample sequenced in a study of blood T cell repertoires in COVID-19. Generated by immunoSEQ multiplex PCR, the TCRdb table keeps only in-frame clones and is missing some. The sample lists under 150,000 clones; roughly four fifths were seen once. Input material: peripheral blood. The receptors were gathered from a woman of 80 years or more in a cohort sampled during active or convalescent COVID-19.

The chain joins TRBV3-1 (or the pseudogene TRBV3-2) to TRBJ2-7; the D gene is possibly TRBD1 (5 bases). The CDR3 sequence is 11 residues long. Germline CDR1 is LGHDT and CDR2 is YNNKEL (reference sequence). The V gene lost 6 bases and the J gene lost 9 bases, with 12 bases spanning the gap. The CDR3 bases are TGTGCCAGCAGTGCAGATAGGGGGCAGTACTTC. Translated, it gives CASSADRGQYF.

This rearrangement joins TRBV7-2 to TRBJ1-5, with 10 bases that match TRBD1. The CDR3 runs to 16 residues. CDR1 and CDR2 from the germline V gene are SGHTA and FQGNSA. J gave up 2 bases and V 5 bases, and 6 bases lay outside the gene matches. The CDR3 DNA reads as TGTGCCAGCAGCATTAGACAGGGGGCCGGCAATCAGCCCCAGCATTTT. Translated, it gives CASSIRQGAGNQPQHF.

The chain has TRBV19 and TRBJ1-4; D possibly corresponds to TRBD1 (5 bases). From germline, CDR1 is LNHDA and CDR2 SQIVND (reference sequence). This CDR3 spans 14 amino acids. The germline V and J ends were trimmed by 5 bases and 3 bases, with 10 bases remaining between them. The CDR3 region is CASSQTVPNEKLFF. The CDR3 DNA sequence: TGTGCCAGTAGTCAGACAGTTCCTAATGAAAAACTGTTTTTT. The full variable domain, rest sourced from reference TRBV19 and TRBJ1-4, is DGGITQSPKYLFRKEGQNVTLSCEQNLNHDAMYWYRQDPGQGLRLIYYSQIVNDFQKGDIAEGYSVSREKKESFPLTVTSAQKNPTAFYLCASSQTVPNEKLFFGSGTQLSVL.

This chain connects TRBV7-2 to TRBJ1-1; 8 bases align to TRBD1. The CDR3 extends over 14 amino acids. V was clipped by 5 bases and J by 4 bases; unmatched bases: 6. From germline, CDR1 is SGHTA and CDR2 FQGNSA. The CDR3 spells CASSNTGGSTEAFF. The CDR3 nucleotides read TGTGCCAGCAGCAACACAGGGGGAAGCACTGAAGCTTTCTTT.

This chain connects TRBV5-1 to TRBJ1-5, with a weak D call TRBD1 (6 bases). From germline, CDR1 is SGHRS and CDR2 YFSETQ. The V and J ends lost 5 bases and 4 bases respectively, with 13 bases between them. This CDR3 spans 14 amino acids. For the CDR3, the DNA is TGCGCCAGCAGTTCAGGGGCTTTTAATCAGCCCCAGCATTTT. Amino acid sequence: CASSSGAFNQPQHF.

The rearrangement joins TRBV6-5 to TRBJ1-4; D is unclear. Germline CDR1 MNHEY, CDR2 SVGAGI. The CDR3 spans 13 residues. Trimming removed 6 bases from V and 5 bases from J, with 10 bases in between. The CDR3: CASSQVGNEKLFF. The CDR3 DNA reads as TGTGCCAGCAGCCAAGTCGGGAATGAAAAACTGTTTTTT.

The chain recombines TRBV28 with TRBJ2-7; maybe TRBD1 (5 bases). CDR1 is MDHEN and CDR2 is SYDVKM in the germline V gene. The CDR3 has 15 residues. Trimming took off 6 bases at V and 0 bases at J, with 15 bases between the two ends. The CDR3: CASSPQAAVSYEQYV. The CDR3 DNA is TGTGCCAGCAGCCCACAGGCCGCCGTCTCCTACGAGCAGTACGTC.

The genes are TRBV5-1 and TRBJ2-7; 7 bases fit TRBD1. This CDR3 spans 14 amino acids. The germline CDR1 and CDR2 sequences are SGHRS and YFSETQ. The J segment lost 6 bases and the V segment lost 3 bases, leaving 9 bases of the junction unmatched. The CDR3 sequence is CASSYSGQSSEQYF. CDR3 coding DNA: TGCGCCAGCAGCTACTCGGGACAGTCGTCCGAGCAGTACTTC.

This clone was recorded once. CDR3 DNA sequence: TGTGCCAGCAGTTACGGACAGACATATAGCAATCAGCCCCAGCATTTT. Translation gives CASSYGQTYSNQPQHF. V and J are TRBV2 and TRBJ1-5; tentatively, D is TRBD1 (6 bases). The CDR3 is made up of 16 amino acids. Deletions cut 5 bases from V and 0 bases from J, with 14 bases between. Germline CDR1 reads SNHLY; CDR2 reads FYNNEI. Full variable domain (missing parts from reference TRBV2 and TRBJ1-5): EPEVTQTPSHQVTQMGQEVILRCVPISNHLYFYWYRQILGQKVEFLVSFYNNEISEKSEIFDDQFSVERPDGSNFTLKIRSTKLEDSAMYFCASSYGQTYSNQPQHFGDGTRLSIL.